These 22 T cell receptor beta chains share one sample of origin, sequenced in a study of early T cells in non-severe SARS-CoV-2 infection. In TCRdb, the 5' RACE reads were re-called with MiXCR into one record per CDR3 protein. The data show about 70,000 distinct CDR3 sequences, with over 8% seen just once and 15% to 17% held by the top ten. The sample in question was whole blood, obtained at baseline. The receptors stem from an adult who was a healthcare worker with PCR-confirmed SARS-CoV-2 infection or an uninfected control (not recorded which).

This sequence joins TRBV3-1 and TRBJ2-1, with 10 bases aligning to TRBD1. The trim removed 4 bases at V and 8 bases at J, leaving 2 bases unmatched. Germline V gene data show CDR1 as LGHDT and CDR2 as YNNKEL (reference sequence). CDR3 size: 13 residues. The CDR3 DNA is TGTGCCAGCAGCCTCGGGACAGGGGATGAGCAGTTCTTC. Translating gives CASSLGTGDEQFF.

About this clonotype: Relative to the germline gene, one junction end is altered; a read error may explain this. The chain has TRBV7-2 and TRBJ2-3, with 11 bases aligning to TRBD2. Germline V lookup: CDR1 SGHTA, CDR2 FQGNSA. The CDR3 is made up of 15 amino acids. The chain's CDR3 is CASRLAGGAESTQYF. The CDR3 DNA is TGTGCCAGCAGGTTAGCGGGAGGGGCGGAGAGTACGCAGTATTTT.

V is TRBV5-1 and J is TRBJ2-5; D might be TRBD2 (5 bases). Germline values: CDR1 SGHRS, CDR2 YFSETQ. The V end lost 0 bases, the J end lost 2 bases, and 8 bases lay between the germline ends. The CDR3 consists of 14 residues. The CDR3 here is CASSLELEQETQYF. The CDR3 DNA is TGCGCCAGCAGCTTGGAACTAGAACAAGAGACCCAGTACTTC.

This clonotype was seen only a few times. The rearrangement uses TRBV7-2 and TRBJ1-3; D gene unclear. The CDR3 is 13 amino acids. The V end lost 5 bases, the J end lost 0 bases, and 5 bases lay between the germline ends. In germline, CDR1 is SGHTA, CDR2 FQGNSA. CDR3 loop: CASSRSSGNTIYF. The DNA of the CDR3 is TGTGCCAGCAGCAGGAGCTCTGGAAACACCATATATTTT.

Only a few counts were recorded for this clonotype. The genes are TRBV7-9 and TRBJ1-1; 8 positions match TRBD1. Germline-derived CDR1 and CDR2 are SEHNR and FQNEAQ (reference sequence). The V segment lost 1 base and the J segment 3 bases; nucleotides outside the gene matches: 4. The CDR3 length is 15 residues. The CDR3 DNA follows: TGTGCCAGCAGCTTAGGACCGACAGGGGACACTGAAGCTTTCTTT. Encoded protein: CASSLGPTGDTEAFF.

The table lists this clonotype with many counts. The chain recombines TRBV7-6 with TRBJ1-5; TRBD1 aligns across 7 bases. Unmatched junction bases numbered 3, after V lost 0 bases and J lost 1 base. There are 16 residues in the CDR3. Germline assignment: CDR1 SGHVS and CDR2 FNYEAQ. The CDR3 DNA follows: TGTGCCAGCAGCTTAGCGGACAGGCGAAGCAATCAGCCCCAGCATTTT. Its translation is CASSLADRRSNQPQHF.

The chain couples TRBV10-3 to TRBJ1-5, with 9 bases identical to TRBD1. The junction had 4 bases not matched to a gene; V was cut back by 6 bases and J by 4 bases. The germline V gene has CDR1 ENHRY and CDR2 SYGVKD. The CDR3 totals 14 residues. The CDR3 loop is CAIRGTGRNQPQHF. In nucleotides, the CDR3 is TGTGCCATCAGAGGGACAGGGCGAAATCAGCCCCAGCATTTT.

This clonotype was counted many times. The chain employs TRBV5-4 and TRBJ2-1, with 9 bases lining up with TRBD2. Trimming at V came to 4 bases and at J to 9 bases, leaving 14 bases not matched to a gene. The CDR3 is made up of 16 amino acids. CDR1 and CDR2 from the germline V gene are SGHNT and YYREEE (reference sequence). The CDR3, as DNA: TGTGCCAGCAGCCCGCGATTGGCGGGAGGGAACGCTGAGCAGTTCTTC. Protein sequence: CASSPRLAGGNAEQFF. Combining the CDR3 with reference TRBV5-4 and TRBJ2-1 gives the whole variable domain ETGVTQSPTHLIKTRGQQVTLRCSSQSGHNTVSWYQQALGQGPQFIFQYYREEENGRGNFPPRFSGLQFPNYSSELNVNALELDDSALYLCASSPRLAGGNAEQFFGPGTRLTVL.

The chain has TRBV20-1 and TRBJ1-2, with TRBD1 matching 7 bases. CDR3 length: 13 residues. CDR1 and CDR2 (germline): DFQATT, SNEGSKA (reference sequence). The V and J ends lost 0 bases and 3 bases, in that order; junction bases with no gene match: 1. CDR3 protein: CSARDGTDYGYTF. For the CDR3, the DNA is TGCAGTGCTAGAGATGGGACAGACTATGGCTACACCTTC.

This clonotype has only a few counts. J is TRBJ2-5 and V is TRBV7-2, with 12 bases matching TRBD2. Germline V gene sequence: CDR1 SGHTA, CDR2 FQGNSA. The trim removed 1 base at V and 4 bases at J, leaving 7 bases unmatched. The CDR3 covers 17 residues. The CDR3 region has the DNA TGTGCCAGCAGCTTAGGTCCTAGCGGGAGGGCCCGAGAGACCCAGTACTTC. Amino acid sequence: CASSLGPSGRARETQYF.

This clonotype was seen many times. CDR3 sequence: CSAGPQGRDGYTF. The DNA of the CDR3 is TGCAGTGCTGGACCACAGGGAAGAGATGGCTACACCTTC. The chain recombines TRBV20-1 with TRBJ1-2; D might be TRBD1 (6 bases). The CDR3 spans 13 residues. The germline V gene encodes CDR1 DFQATT and CDR2 SNEGSKA (reference sequence). The ends were cut back, 5 bases at V and 6 bases at J, with 16 bases in the middle.

The chain employs TRBV12-3 or TRBV12-4 and TRBJ1-5; D may be TRBD1 (5 bases). The V and J ends lost 4 bases and 7 bases respectively, with 11 bases between them. The CDR3 length is 13 residues. CDR3 DNA: TGTGCCAGCAGTTACCAGGGAGGACAGCCCCAGCATTTT. Amino acids: CASSYQGGQPQHF.

This sequence joins TRBV12-3 or TRBV12-4 and TRBJ1-2, with TRBD1 matching 7 bases. The CDR3 loop spans 13 amino acids. Trimming removed 7 bases from V and 3 bases from J; junction bases left unmatched: 5. The CDR3 coding sequence is TGTGCCAGCAAATTAGGGACAGACTATGGCTACACCTTC. It yields the protein CASKLGTDYGYTF.

This clonotype was observed a few times. The rearrangement uses TRBV10-3 and TRBJ2-3, with 14 bases identical to TRBD2. This CDR3 spans 16 amino acids. The V segment lost 3 bases and the J segment 3 bases; nucleotides outside the gene matches: 2. CDR1 is ENHRY, CDR2 SYGVKD, per germline. The CDR3 is CAISEGTSGRTDTQYF. In nucleotides, the CDR3 is TGTGCCATCAGTGAAGGGACTAGCGGGAGAACAGATACGCAGTATTTT.

At least ten counts were recorded for this clonotype. The chain employs TRBV9 and TRBJ2-6; the match to TRBD2 covers 11 bases. The V segment lost 4 bases and the J segment 1 base; nucleotides outside the gene matches: 10. Germline V CDR1 and CDR2: SGDLS, YYNGEE. CDR3 length: 19 amino acids. In DNA, the CDR3 is TGTGCCAGCAGCCCATCATTACTAGCGGGAGAATCTGGGGCCAACGTCCTGACTTTC. The encoded protein is CASSPSLLAGESGANVLTF.

In this sample, this clonotype turned up a few times. The chain uses TRBV5-1 and TRBJ2-7, with 12 bases aligning to TRBD2. CDR1 SGHRS and CDR2 YFSETQ come from the germline V gene. Trimming removed 4 bases from V and 4 bases from J; junction bases left unmatched: 6. CDR3 size: 15 residues. CDR3 bases: TGCGCCAGCAGCCCAGGACTAGCGGGAAATTACGAGCAGTACTTC. Translated, it gives CASSPGLAGNYEQYF.

This clonotype occurred many times. The chain links TRBV20-1 to TRBJ2-2; TRBD2 matches 9 bases. CDR1 DFQATT and CDR2 SNEGSKA come from the germline V gene (reference sequence). This CDR3 is 15 amino acids long. V lost 6 bases, J lost 4 bases, and 9 bases stayed unmatched. The CDR3 DNA is TGCAGTGCCCCCCGAGCGGGAGGTGGCACCGGGGAGCTGTTTTTT. It codes for CSAPRAGGGTGELFF.

This clonotype was counted at least ten times. Here the CDR3 DNA reads TGTGCCAGCATGGCAGTCCCCTACAATGAGCAGTTCTTC. Translating it yields CASMAVPYNEQFF. The chain links TRBV2 to TRBJ2-1, with D unclear. The CDR3 loop spans 13 amino acids. V shed 7 bases and J shed 2 bases, with 9 bases lying between them. Looked up from germline, CDR1 is SNHLY and CDR2 is FYNNEI.

This clonotype was detected ten times or more. The rearrangement links TRBV7-2 to TRBJ2-7, with 10 bases aligning to TRBD2. This CDR3 contains 15 residues. J was trimmed by 0 bases and V by 5 bases; bases with no gene match: 4. CDR1 is SGHTA, CDR2 FQGNSA, per germline. CDR3 amino acids: CASSPRLAGSYEQYF. CDR3 nucleotide sequence: TGTGCCAGCAGCCCTCGACTAGCGGGCTCCTACGAGCAGTACTTC.

This clonotype was seen only a few times. The V and J genes are TRBV27 and TRBJ1-2; D possibly corresponds to TRBD1 (5 bases). CDR1 is MNHEY, CDR2 SMNVEV, per germline (reference sequence). This CDR3 has 13 amino acids. Trimming removed 3 bases at V and 5 bases at J, with 10 bases between. CDR3 residues: CASSFFEGYGYTF. The CDR3 DNA reads as TGTGCCAGCAGTTTTTTCGAGGGGTATGGCTACACCTTC.

In this sample, this clonotype turned up many times. This chain uses TRBV7-2 with TRBJ2-7; 9 nucleotides line up with TRBD2. With V trimmed by 5 bases and J by 3 bases, 8 bases remained unmatched. CDR1 SGHTA and CDR2 FQGNSA come from the germline V gene. The CDR3 loop spans 15 amino acids. CDR3 protein: CASSAYLAGNYEQYF. The CDR3 DNA reads as TGTGCCAGCAGCGCCTATCTAGCGGGGAACTACGAGCAGTACTTC.

In this sample, this clonotype turned up many times. V and J are TRBV5-1 and TRBJ2-3, with 10 bases that match TRBD2. This CDR3 has 14 amino acids. With V trimmed by 0 bases and J by 7 bases, 2 bases remained unmatched. The V gene's germline CDR1 is SGHRS and CDR2 YFSETQ. DNA for the CDR3: TGCGCCAGCAGCTTGGGGACTAGCGGTTATACGCAGTATTTT. This encodes CASSLGTSGYTQYF. The full variable domain, its missing parts supplied by reference TRBV5-1 and TRBJ2-3, is KAGVTQTPRYLIKTRGQQVTLSCSPISGHRSVSWYQQTPGQGLQFLFEYFSETQRNKGNFPGRFSGRQFSNSRSEMNVSTLELGDSALYLCASSLGTSGYTQYFGPGTRLTVL.